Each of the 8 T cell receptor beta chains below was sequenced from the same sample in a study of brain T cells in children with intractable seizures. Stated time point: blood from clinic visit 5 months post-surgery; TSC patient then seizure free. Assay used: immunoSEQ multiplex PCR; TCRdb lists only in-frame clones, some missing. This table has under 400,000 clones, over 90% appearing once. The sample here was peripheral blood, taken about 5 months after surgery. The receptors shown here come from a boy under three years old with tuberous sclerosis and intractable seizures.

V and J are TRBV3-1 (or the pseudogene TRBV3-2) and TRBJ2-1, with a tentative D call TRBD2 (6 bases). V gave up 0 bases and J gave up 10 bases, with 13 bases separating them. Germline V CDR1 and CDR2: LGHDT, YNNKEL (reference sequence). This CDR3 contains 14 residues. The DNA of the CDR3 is TGTGCCAGCAGCCAAGAAGGACTATCCCTAGAGCAGTTCTTC. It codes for CASSQEGLSLEQFF.

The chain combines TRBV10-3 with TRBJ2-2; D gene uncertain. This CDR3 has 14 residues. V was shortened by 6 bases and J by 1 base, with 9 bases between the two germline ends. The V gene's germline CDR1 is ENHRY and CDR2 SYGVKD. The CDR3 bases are TGTGCCATCAGGACGGTTTGGAACACCGGGGAGCTGTTTTTT. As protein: CAIRTVWNTGELFF.

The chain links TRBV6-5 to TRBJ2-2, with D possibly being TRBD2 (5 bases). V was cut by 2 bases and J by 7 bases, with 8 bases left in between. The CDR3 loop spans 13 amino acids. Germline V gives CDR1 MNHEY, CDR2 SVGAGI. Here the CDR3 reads CASSYAGNGELFF. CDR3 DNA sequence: TGTGCCAGCAGTTACGCCGGGAACGGGGAGCTGTTTTTT.

The CDR3 region has the DNA TGTGCCAGCAGCTTAGCGCAGTCCTACGAGCAGTACTTC. Amino acid sequence: CASSLAQSYEQYF. The rearrangement uses TRBV11-3 and TRBJ2-7; D unclear. The length of the CDR3 is 13 residues. Germline loops: CDR1 SGHNT, CDR2 YENEEA. Trimming removed 1 base at V and 1 base at J, with 5 bases between.

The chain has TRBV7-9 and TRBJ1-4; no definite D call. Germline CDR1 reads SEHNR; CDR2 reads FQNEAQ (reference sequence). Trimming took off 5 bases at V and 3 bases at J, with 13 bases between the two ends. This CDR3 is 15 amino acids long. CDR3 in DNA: TGTGCCAGCAGCCGCCCGGAGGAATCTAATGAAAAACTGTTTTTT. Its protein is CASSRPEESNEKLFF.

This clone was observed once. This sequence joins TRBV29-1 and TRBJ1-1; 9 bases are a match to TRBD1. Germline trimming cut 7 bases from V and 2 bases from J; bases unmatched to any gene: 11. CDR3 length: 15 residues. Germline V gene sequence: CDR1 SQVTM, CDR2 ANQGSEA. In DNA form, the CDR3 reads TGCAGCGCCTCACAGGGGGCGCGAGGAAACACTGAAGCTTTCTTT. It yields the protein CSASQGARGNTEAFF.

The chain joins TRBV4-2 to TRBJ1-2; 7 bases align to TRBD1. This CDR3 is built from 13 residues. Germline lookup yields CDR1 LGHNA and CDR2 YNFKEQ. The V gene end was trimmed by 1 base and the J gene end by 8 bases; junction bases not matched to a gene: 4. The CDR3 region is CASSQGIGGGYTF. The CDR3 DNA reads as TGTGCCAGCAGCCAAGGGATAGGGGGCGGCTACACCTTC.

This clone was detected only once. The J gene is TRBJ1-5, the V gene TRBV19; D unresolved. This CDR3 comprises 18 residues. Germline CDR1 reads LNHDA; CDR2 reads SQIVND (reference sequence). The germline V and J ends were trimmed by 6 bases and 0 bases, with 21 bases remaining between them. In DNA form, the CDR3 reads TGTGCCAGTAGGTCTTCCCGAACCTCCACCCCTAGCAATCAGCCCCAGCATTTT. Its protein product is CASRSSRTSTPSNQPQHF.